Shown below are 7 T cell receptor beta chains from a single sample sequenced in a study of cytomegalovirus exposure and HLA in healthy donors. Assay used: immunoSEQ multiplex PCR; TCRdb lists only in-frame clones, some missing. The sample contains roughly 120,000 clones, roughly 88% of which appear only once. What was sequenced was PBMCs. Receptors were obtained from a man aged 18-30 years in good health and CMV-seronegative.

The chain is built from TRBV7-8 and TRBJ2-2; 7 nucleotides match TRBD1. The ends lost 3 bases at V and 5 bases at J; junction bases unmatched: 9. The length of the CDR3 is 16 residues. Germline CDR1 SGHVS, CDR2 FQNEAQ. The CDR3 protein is CASSFYGQDGTGELFF. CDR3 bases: TGTGCCAGCAGCTTCTATGGACAGGATGGGACCGGGGAGCTGTTTTTT.

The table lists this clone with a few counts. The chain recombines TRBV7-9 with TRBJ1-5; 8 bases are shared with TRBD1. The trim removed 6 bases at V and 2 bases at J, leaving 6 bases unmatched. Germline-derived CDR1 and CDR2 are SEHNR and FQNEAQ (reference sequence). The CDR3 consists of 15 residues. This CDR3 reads CASSLTGGGNQPQHF. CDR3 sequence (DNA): TGTGCCAGCAGTCTAACAGGGGGTGGCAATCAGCCCCAGCATTTT. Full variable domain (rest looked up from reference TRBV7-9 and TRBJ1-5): DTGVSQNPRHKITKRGQNVTFRCDPISEHNRLYWYRQTLGQGPEFLTYFQNEAQLEKSRLLSDRFSAERPKGSFSTLEIQRTEQGDSAMYLCASSLTGGGNQPQHFGDGTRLSIL.

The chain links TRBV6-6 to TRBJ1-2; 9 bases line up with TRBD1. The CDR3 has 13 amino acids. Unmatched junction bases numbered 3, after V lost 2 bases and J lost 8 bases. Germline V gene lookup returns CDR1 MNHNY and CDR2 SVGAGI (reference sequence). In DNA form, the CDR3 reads TGTGCCAGCAGTTACCGGACAGGGGAAGGCTACACCTTC. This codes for CASSYRTGEGYTF.

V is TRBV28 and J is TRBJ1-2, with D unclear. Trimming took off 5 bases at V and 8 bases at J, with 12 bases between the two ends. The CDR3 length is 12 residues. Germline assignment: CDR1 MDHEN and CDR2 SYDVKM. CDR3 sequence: CASSGPLAGYTF. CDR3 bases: TGTGCCAGCAGTGGCCCCCTGGCAGGCTACACCTTC.

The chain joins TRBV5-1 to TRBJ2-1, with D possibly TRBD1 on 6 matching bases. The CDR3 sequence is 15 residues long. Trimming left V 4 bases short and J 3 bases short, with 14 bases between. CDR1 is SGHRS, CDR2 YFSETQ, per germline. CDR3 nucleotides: TGCGCCAGCAGCACAACCGGGACAAACTACAATGAGCAGTTCTTC. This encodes CASSTTGTNYNEQFF. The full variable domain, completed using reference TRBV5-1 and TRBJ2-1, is KAGVTQTPRYLIKTRGQQVTLSCSPISGHRSVSWYQQTPGQGLQFLFEYFSETQRNKGNFPGRFSGRQFSNSRSEMNVSTLELGDSALYLCASSTTGTNYNEQFFGPGTRLTVL.

CDR3: CASSTAPRGTEAFF. The DNA for the CDR3 is TGTGCCAGCAGCACGGCCCCTCGCGGCACTGAAGCTTTCTTT. The genes are TRBV28 and TRBJ1-1; D is ambiguous. Per germline, CDR1 MDHEN and CDR2 SYDVKM. The CDR3 length is 14 residues. V shed 6 bases and J shed 4 bases, with 15 bases lying between them.

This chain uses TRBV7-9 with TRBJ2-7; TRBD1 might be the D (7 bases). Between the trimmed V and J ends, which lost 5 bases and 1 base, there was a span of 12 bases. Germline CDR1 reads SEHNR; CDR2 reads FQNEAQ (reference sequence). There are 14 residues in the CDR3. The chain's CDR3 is CASSPRGQSYEQYF. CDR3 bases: TGTGCCAGCAGCCCGCGGGGACAGTCCTACGAGCAGTACTTC.